This T cell receptor (beta chain) emerged from a study of T-cell memory formation after mild COVID-19. J was trimmed by 1 base and V by 0 bases; bases with no gene match: 1. Per germline, CDR1 SGDLS and CDR2 YYNGEE. The CDR3 runs 17 residues. This clonotype was detected only a few times. From 5'RACE with constant-segment primers came TCR alpha and TCR beta cDNA libraries that carried sample barcodes and UMIs. One entry per CDR3 protein, called by TCRdb with MiXCR from the 5' RACE reads. The sample lists under 600,000 distinct CDR3 sequences, about 20% occurring once. J is TRBJ2-5 and V is TRBV9, with 15 bases fitting TRBD2. Sample: PBMCs or a T cell subset sorted from them (not recorded which). This receptor was taken from an adult woman who had mild COVID-19 (a few samples of this study predate the infection). Cell type and time point are not known. Written as DNA, the CDR3 is TGTGCCAGCAGCGTAGGGACTAGCGGGGGGGTCCAAGAGACCCAGTACTTC. This gives the protein CASSVGTSGGVQETQYF. The full variable domain, completed using reference TRBV9 and TRBJ2-5, is DSGVTQTPKHLITATGQRVTLRCSPRSGDLSVYWYQQSLDQGLQFLIQYYNGEERAKGNILERFSAQQFPDLHSELNLSSLELGDSALYFCASSVGTSGGVQETQYFGPGTRLLVL.